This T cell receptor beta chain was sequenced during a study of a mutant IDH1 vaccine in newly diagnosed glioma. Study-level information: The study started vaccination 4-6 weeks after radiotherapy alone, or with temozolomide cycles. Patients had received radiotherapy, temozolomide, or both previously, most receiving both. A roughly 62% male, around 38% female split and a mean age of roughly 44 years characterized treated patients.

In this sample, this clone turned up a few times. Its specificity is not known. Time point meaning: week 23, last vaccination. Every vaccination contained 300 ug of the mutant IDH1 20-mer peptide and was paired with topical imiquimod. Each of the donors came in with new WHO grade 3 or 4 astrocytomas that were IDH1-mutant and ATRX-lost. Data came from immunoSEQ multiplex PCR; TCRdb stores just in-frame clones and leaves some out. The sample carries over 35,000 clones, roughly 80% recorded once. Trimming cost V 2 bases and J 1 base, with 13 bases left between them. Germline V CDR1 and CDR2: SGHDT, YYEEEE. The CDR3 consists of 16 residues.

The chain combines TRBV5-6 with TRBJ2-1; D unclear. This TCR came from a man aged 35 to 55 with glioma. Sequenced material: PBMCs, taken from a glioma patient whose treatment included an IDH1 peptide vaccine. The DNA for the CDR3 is TGTGCCAGCAGCTTTTTTTTTGGGGAATCCTACAATGAGCAGTTCTTC. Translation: CASSFFFGESYNEQFF.